This note documents a single TCR beta chain sequence. In germline, CDR1 is SGHKS, CDR2 YYEKEE (reference sequence). CDR3 length: 16 residues. V shed 2 bases, J shed 4 bases, and the junction held 6 bases outside the gene matches. This sample stems from a study of control samples from healthy donors and cancer patients. Method: immunoSEQ multiplex PCR; TCRdb's copy keeps in-frame clones and lacks some. Of over 90,000 clones listed, roughly 94% were seen once; the top ten hold 2% to 2.5%. The specimen was blood. V gene TRBV5-5 combines with J gene TRBJ2-2; 9 bases are a match to TRBD1. The sequence was collected from a young woman in good health. The CDR3 nucleotides read TGTGCCAGCAGCTTCTGGACAGGGGTGGCCACCGGGGAGCTGTTTTTT. Its translation is CASSFWTGVATGELFF.